The 20 T cell receptor beta chains below come from one sample, sequenced in a study of graft-versus-host responses after intestinal transplantation. These receptors are not linked to any known antigen. Clones were sequenced by immunoSEQ multiplex PCR, and TCRdb holds only the in-frame ones, with some missing. The sample shows around 97,000 clones, 93% of them seen only once. This specimen consisted of unstimulated CD8+ T cells sorted from spleen or lymph node cells, obtained before intestinal transplant. Every receptor here comes from a human donor who received an intestinal transplant.

The chain carries TRBV14 and TRBJ2-1, with 8 bases identical to TRBD2. The V and J ends lost 4 bases and 8 bases, in that order; junction bases with no gene match: 13. This CDR3 contains 16 residues. Germline V lookup: CDR1 SGHDN, CDR2 FVKESK. The CDR3 sequence is CASSPRGGPLGDEQFF. The CDR3 DNA sequence: TGTGCCAGCAGCCCACGGGGGGGTCCCCTCGGGGATGAGCAGTTCTTC.

The rearrangement joins TRBV7-9 to TRBJ2-7; D perhaps matches TRBD2 (5 bases). V was shortened by 2 bases and J by 6 bases, with 11 bases between the two germline ends. The CDR3 has 13 residues. The germline CDR1 and CDR2 sequences are SEHNR and FQNEAQ (reference sequence). The chain's CDR3 is CASSLSTEGEQYF. The CDR3 nucleotides are TGTGCCAGCAGCTTAAGCACCGAGGGCGAGCAGTACTTC.

The chain joins TRBV2 to TRBJ2-5; 12 bases are shared with TRBD2. The V gene end was trimmed by 4 bases and the J gene end by 4 bases; junction bases not matched to a gene: 7. CDR1 is SNHLY, CDR2 FYNNEI, per germline. The CDR3 spans 16 residues. The CDR3 reads CASSATSGGMGETQYF. The CDR3 nucleotides read TGTGCCAGCAGTGCTACTAGCGGGGGGATGGGAGAGACCCAGTACTTC.

The rearrangement uses TRBV4-1 and TRBJ2-7; possible D gene TRBD1, 6 bases. The V gene's germline CDR1 is MGHRA and CDR2 YSYEKL. CDR3 length: 13 residues. V shed 4 bases and J shed 6 bases, with 13 bases lying between them. The CDR3 DNA reads as TGCGCCAGCAGCCTTTCAGGGGCGGGCGAGCAGTACTTC. Amino acid sequence: CASSLSGAGEQYF.

This clone was seen a single time. This rearrangement joins TRBV4-2 to TRBJ2-1; TRBD1 matches 7 bases. The germline V gene has CDR1 LGHNA and CDR2 YNFKEQ. Trimming cost V 5 bases and J 5 bases; bases outside gene matches: 0. This CDR3 contains 12 residues. The CDR3: CASSDRDNEQFF. The DNA for the CDR3 is TGTGCCAGCAGCGACAGGGACAATGAGCAGTTCTTC.

The chain carries TRBV9 and TRBJ2-3, with 8 nucleotides matching TRBD2. The CDR3 extends over 19 amino acids. Germline V gene lookup returns CDR1 SGDLS and CDR2 YYNGEE. V trimming: 4 bases; J trimming: 1 base; junction bases outside the gene matches: 17. The CDR3 region has the DNA TGTGCCAGCAGCCCCACCCCCCCCGGGGCTAGCGGGCGCACAGATACGCAGTATTTT. Protein sequence: CASSPTPPGASGRTDTQYF.

The V and J genes are TRBV5-1 and TRBJ2-7; 7 nucleotides align to TRBD1. The CDR3 runs to 13 residues. In germline, CDR1 is SGHRS, CDR2 YFSETQ. J was trimmed by 3 bases and V by 4 bases; bases with no gene match: 4. The chain's CDR3 is CASSPRDSYEQYF. DNA for the CDR3: TGCGCCAGCAGCCCCCGGGACAGCTACGAGCAGTACTTC.

This clone was recorded once. The gene calls are TRBV13 and TRBJ1-1, with TRBD1 matching 8 bases. The J segment lost 1 base and the V segment lost 5 bases, leaving 3 bases of the junction unmatched. This CDR3 is built from 14 residues. The germline V gene encodes CDR1 PRHDT and CDR2 FYEKMQ (reference sequence). In nucleotides, the CDR3 is TGTGCCAGCAGCCATGGACAGGGGAACACTGAAGCTTTCTTT. It codes for CASSHGQGNTEAFF.

This clone has only one observation. The CDR3 sequence: CASSLGTGTGPGNYGYTF. The CDR3, as DNA: TGTGCCAGCAGCTTAGGTACCGGGACAGGGCCTGGAAACTATGGCTACACCTTC. V usage is TRBV7-8 and J usage is TRBJ1-2, with TRBD1 matching 9 bases. CDR3 length: 18 residues. Germline-derived CDR1 and CDR2 are SGHVS and FQNEAQ. The V and J ends lost 1 base and 2 bases, in that order; junction bases with no gene match: 11.

The J gene is TRBJ2-1, the V gene TRBV11-2; D is unresolved. V lost 4 bases to trimming and J lost 7 bases, with 8 bases between them. The CDR3 length is 12 residues. CDR1 SGHAT and CDR2 FQNNGV come from the germline V gene. CDR3 amino acids: CASSWVGNEQFF. The DNA of the CDR3 is TGTGCCAGCAGCTGGGTGGGAAATGAGCAGTTCTTC.

The rearrangement links TRBV19 to TRBJ2-7; 8 nucleotides align to TRBD1. The CDR3 length is 15 residues. V was clipped by 0 bases and J by 2 bases; unmatched bases: 3. Per germline, CDR1 LNHDA and CDR2 SQIVND (reference sequence). In nucleotides, the CDR3 is TGTGCCAGTAGTATAGATGGGACAGGACCCTACGAGCAGTACTTC. Protein: CASSIDGTGPYEQYF.

This sequence joins TRBV29-1 and TRBJ1-1; D is unresolved. The CDR3 sequence is 11 residues long. Trimming took off 6 bases at V and 4 bases at J, with 9 bases between the two ends. In germline, CDR1 is SQVTM, CDR2 ANQGSEA. CDR3 sequence: CSVRAITEAFF. CDR3 coding DNA: TGCAGCGTGAGGGCTATCACTGAAGCTTTCTTT.

The chain links TRBV6-1 to TRBJ1-2, with D unclear. CDR3 length: 13 amino acids. The V gene lost 7 bases and the J gene lost 7 bases, with 16 bases spanning the gap. Germline-derived CDR1 and CDR2 are MNHNS and SASEGT. This chain's CDR3 is CASTARRELGYTF. In DNA form, the CDR3 reads TGTGCCAGCACCGCCCGGCGAGAACTTGGCTACACCTTC.

This chain links TRBV11-2 with TRBJ1-1; D not certain. V dropped 5 bases and J dropped 7 bases, with 11 bases sitting between them. Germline CDR1 reads SGHAT; CDR2 reads FQNNGV. The CDR3 extends over 12 amino acids. CDR3 region: CASSMYLIEAFF. CDR3 DNA sequence: TGTGCCAGCAGCATGTACTTGATTGAAGCTTTCTTT. Filled out from reference TRBV11-2 and TRBJ1-1, the complete variable domain reads EAGVAQSPRYKIIEKRQSVAFWCNPISGHATLYWYQQILGQGPKLLIQFQNNGVVDDSQLPKDRFSAERLKGVDSTLKIQPAKLEDSAVYLCASSMYLIEAFFGQGTRLTVV.

The chain recombines TRBV6-1 with TRBJ1-1, with 7 bases matching TRBD1. The V gene's germline CDR1 is MNHNS and CDR2 SASEGT. The CDR3 is made up of 12 amino acids. V was pared by 8 bases and J by 9 bases, with 9 bases of the junction left unmatched. CDR3 nucleotide sequence: TGTGCCAGCGGGACAGCTCGATCCAAAGCTTTCTTT. Amino acid sequence: CASGTARSKAFF.

V gene TRBV29-1 combines with J gene TRBJ2-2; D may be TRBD2 (7 bases). The germline gives CDR1 SQVTM, CDR2 ANQGSEA. The V end lost 5 bases, the J end lost 0 bases, and 10 bases lay between the germline ends. There are 14 residues in the CDR3. The CDR3 is CSVWGGANTGELFF. CDR3 nucleotides: TGCAGCGTTTGGGGGGGCGCGAACACCGGGGAGCTGTTTTTT.

The chain employs TRBV15 and TRBJ1-5; no firm D call. This CDR3 has 15 amino acids. V lost 1 base and J 3 bases, leaving 10 bases between the germline ends. Germline V gene data show CDR1 as LNHNV and CDR2 as YYDKDF (reference sequence). The CDR3 loop is CATSRGAHDNQPQHF. For the CDR3, the DNA is TGTGCCACCAGCAGAGGAGCCCACGACAATCAGCCCCAGCATTTT.

The rearrangement joins TRBV5-1 to TRBJ2-3; TRBD2 matches 11 bases. After removal of 0 bases from V and 1 base from J, the junction contained 1 base not matched to a gene. This CDR3 region has 16 residues. The germline V gene has CDR1 SGHRS and CDR2 YFSETQ. The CDR3 loop reads CASSLELAGGTDTQYF. The CDR3 DNA sequence: TGCGCCAGCAGCTTGGAACTAGCGGGGGGCACAGATACGCAGTATTTT. The complete variable domain, with remaining parts taken from reference TRBV5-1 and TRBJ2-3, reads KAGVTQTPRYLIKTRGQQVTLSCSPISGHRSVSWYQQTPGQGLQFLFEYFSETQRNKGNFPGRFSGRQFSNSRSEMNVSTLELGDSALYLCASSLELAGGTDTQYFGPGTRLTVL.

The chain couples TRBV5-4 to TRBJ2-2, with 7 bases identical to TRBD1. CDR1 and CDR2 from the germline V gene are SGHNT and YYREEE (reference sequence). J was trimmed by 2 bases and V by 3 bases; bases with no gene match: 10. The CDR3 sequence is 17 residues long. Here the CDR3 DNA reads TGTGCCAGCAGCTCCTGGGAAGGGGGCGTCAACACCGGGGAGCTGTTTTTT. Translating gives CASSSWEGGVNTGELFF.

This clone was detected only once. The rearrangement joins TRBV15 to TRBJ1-2, with a possible D match to TRBD1 (6 bases). Germline loops: CDR1 LNHNV, CDR2 YYDKDF (reference sequence). The CDR3 is 16 residues long. Trimming pared 4 bases from V and 1 base from J, leaving 16 bases between. In DNA form, the CDR3 reads TGTGCCACCAGCACGCCCGGGACACCTAATAACTATGGCTACACCTTC. This codes for CATSTPGTPNNYGYTF.